This T cell receptor (beta chain) originates from a study of blood T cell repertoires in COVID-19 (dated by TCRdb to 2018 to 2020). Background for the entire study: Collaborator samples came from the United States, Italy and Spain and covered acute and convalescent phases of COVID-19. Sample metadata almost always included a de-identified subject ID, COVID-19 status, age in years and sex. The repertoires were released in a freely available public database intended as a resource for research on the immune response to SARS-CoV-2. The samples were drawn from the first 160 participants of the ongoing ImmuneRACE study and from 950 to 1,500 subjects provided by 6 global collaborators. Deeply sampled blood TCRbeta repertoires from subjects exposed to, actively infected with, or recovered from COVID-19 were included in the dataset. The material from the prospective study consisted of cDNA or gDNA derived from T cells, B-cell-depleted T cells, or PBMCs. Where available, HLA class I and class II types were taken from metadata supplied by the sample provider and were not determined by assay-based typing.

TCRbeta CDR3 regions were amplified from genomic DNA by means of the immunoSEQ Assay, a bias-controlled multiplex PCR. The published analysis was carried out like this. Within the assay, amplification of reference gene primers was used to estimate how many nucleated cells each sample contained. To quantify the absolute abundance of each unique TCRbeta CDR3 rearrangement, sequence reads were collapsed and filtered. For each sample, productive Simpson clonality was calculated by taking the square root of Simpson's diversity index across productive rearrangements. Sourced from immuneACCESS, this table was stored by TCRdb with only in-frame sequences that have V and J called. A share of the clones is absent; for the studies checked, an unresolved V gene accounts for under half, and the remainder has no known explanation. That table furnishes V, J and clone size, whereas the DNA furnished D and trimming. The sample table contains roughly 500,000 clones; only one count was recorded for roughly nine tenths of them. Over 0.7% of the sample is taken by the ten largest.

Concerning this clone: Its target antigen remains unknown. No base-level quality is on record; no much larger clone is a single base apart.

The full study reports these points: The quantity of clinical and demographic metadata differed by source and by participant and was supplied without curation.

One collaborating source in Seattle enrolled patients during active infection and followed them longitudinally through the course of disease. Each collaborating institution followed its own protocols to collect whole blood in K2EDTA tubes. Collaborator samples were shipped for TCRbeta analysis as frozen whole blood, isolated PBMCs, or DNA extracted from either sample type. The source material was peripheral blood. The clonotype comes from a man younger than 35 with COVID-19, enrolled during active disease.

Read as DNA, the sequence is TGTGCCAGCTCACCACCTCCCCAGGGCAATGAGCAGTTCTTC. This codes for CASSPPPQGNEQFF. The chain uses TRBV18 and TRBJ2-1; the D gene is perhaps TRBD1, from 5 matching bases. Trimming takes 0 bases from V and 6 bases from J, and the germline ends sit 9 bases apart. Taken from the germline V gene, the CDR1 and CDR2 loops are KGHSH and LQKENI. From the cysteine up to the phenylalanine, the CDR3 has a length of 14 residues. Here the CDR3 DNA is all that survives: 42 bases in frame from base 1.